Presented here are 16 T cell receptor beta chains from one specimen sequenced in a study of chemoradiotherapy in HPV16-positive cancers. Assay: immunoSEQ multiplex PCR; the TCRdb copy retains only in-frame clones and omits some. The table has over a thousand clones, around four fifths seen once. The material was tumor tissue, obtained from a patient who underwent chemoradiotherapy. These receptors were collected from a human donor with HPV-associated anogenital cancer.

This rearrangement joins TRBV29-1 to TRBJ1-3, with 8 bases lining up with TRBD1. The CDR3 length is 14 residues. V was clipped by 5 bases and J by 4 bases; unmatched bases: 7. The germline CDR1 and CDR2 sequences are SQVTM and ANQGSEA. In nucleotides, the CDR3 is TGCAGCGTTTCAGGGACAGGATCCGGAAACACCATATATTTT. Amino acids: CSVSGTGSGNTIYF.

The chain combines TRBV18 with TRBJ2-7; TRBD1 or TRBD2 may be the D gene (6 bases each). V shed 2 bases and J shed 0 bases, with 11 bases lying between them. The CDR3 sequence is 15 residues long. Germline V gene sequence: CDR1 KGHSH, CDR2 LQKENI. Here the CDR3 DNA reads TGTGCCAGCTCACCAAACCCGGGGGCCTCCTACGAGCAGTACTTC. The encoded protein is CASSPNPGASYEQYF.

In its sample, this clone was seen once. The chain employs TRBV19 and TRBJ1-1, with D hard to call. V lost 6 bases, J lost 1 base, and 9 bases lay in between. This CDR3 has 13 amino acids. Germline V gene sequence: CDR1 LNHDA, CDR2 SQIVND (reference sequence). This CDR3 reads CASRWTGNTEAFF. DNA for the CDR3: TGTGCCAGTAGGTGGACGGGGAACACTGAAGCTTTCTTT. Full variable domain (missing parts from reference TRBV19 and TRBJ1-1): DGGITQSPKYLFRKEGQNVTLSCEQNLNHDAMYWYRQDPGQGLRLIYYSQIVNDFQKGDIAEGYSVSREKKESFPLTVTSAQKNPTAFYLCASRWTGNTEAFFGQGTRLTVV.

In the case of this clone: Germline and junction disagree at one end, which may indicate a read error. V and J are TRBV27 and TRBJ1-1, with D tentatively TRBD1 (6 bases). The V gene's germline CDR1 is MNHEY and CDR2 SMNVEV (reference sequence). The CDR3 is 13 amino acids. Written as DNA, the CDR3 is TGTGCCAACAGTTTATTCAGGGGCTCTGAAGCTTTCTTT. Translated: CANSLFRGSEAFF.

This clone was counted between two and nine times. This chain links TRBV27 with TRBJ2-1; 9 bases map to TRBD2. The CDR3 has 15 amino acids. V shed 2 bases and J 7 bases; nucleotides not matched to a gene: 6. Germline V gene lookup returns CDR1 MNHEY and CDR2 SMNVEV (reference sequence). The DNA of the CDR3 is TGTGCCAGCAGTTTAGTAGCGGGGGCCGGGAATGAGCAGTTCTTC. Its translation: CASSLVAGAGNEQFF.

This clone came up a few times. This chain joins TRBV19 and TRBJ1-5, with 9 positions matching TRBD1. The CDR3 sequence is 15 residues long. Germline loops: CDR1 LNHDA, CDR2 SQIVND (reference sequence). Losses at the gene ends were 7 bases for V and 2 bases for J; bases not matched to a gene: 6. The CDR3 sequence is CASKGGQGGNQPQHF. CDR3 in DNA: TGTGCCAGTAAAGGGGGACAGGGAGGCAATCAGCCCCAGCATTTT.

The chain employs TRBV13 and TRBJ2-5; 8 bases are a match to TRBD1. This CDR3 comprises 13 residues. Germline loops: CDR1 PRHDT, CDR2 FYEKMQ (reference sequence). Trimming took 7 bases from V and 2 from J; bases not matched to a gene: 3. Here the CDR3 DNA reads TGTGCCAGCACTAACAGGGGGCAAGAGACCCAGTACTTC. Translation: CASTNRGQETQYF.

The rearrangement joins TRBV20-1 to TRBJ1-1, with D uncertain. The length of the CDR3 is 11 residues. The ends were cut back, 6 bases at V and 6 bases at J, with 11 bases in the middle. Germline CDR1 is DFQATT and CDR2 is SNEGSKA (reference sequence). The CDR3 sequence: CSAIDGPEAFF. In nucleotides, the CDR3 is TGCAGTGCAATCGACGGCCCTGAAGCTTTCTTT.

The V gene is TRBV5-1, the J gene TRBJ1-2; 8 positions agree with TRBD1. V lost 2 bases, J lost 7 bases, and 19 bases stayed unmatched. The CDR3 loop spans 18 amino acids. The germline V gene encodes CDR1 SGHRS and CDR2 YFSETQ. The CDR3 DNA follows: TGCGCCAGCAGCTTACACCTAGGGACAGGAGCGGCTTTGGGTGGCTACACCTTC. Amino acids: CASSLHLGTGAALGGYTF.

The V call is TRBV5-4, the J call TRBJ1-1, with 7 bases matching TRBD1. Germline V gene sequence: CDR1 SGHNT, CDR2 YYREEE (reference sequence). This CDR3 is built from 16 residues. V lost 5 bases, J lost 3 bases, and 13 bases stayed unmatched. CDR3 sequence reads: CASRLRQGWAHTEAFF. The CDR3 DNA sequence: TGTGCCAGCAGACTAAGACAGGGATGGGCCCACACTGAAGCTTTCTTT. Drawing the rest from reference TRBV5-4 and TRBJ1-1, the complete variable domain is ETGVTQSPTHLIKTRGQQVTLRCSSQSGHNTVSWYQQALGQGPQFIFQYYREEENGRGNFPPRFSGLQFPNYSSELNVNALELDDSALYLCASRLRQGWAHTEAFFGQGTRLTVV.

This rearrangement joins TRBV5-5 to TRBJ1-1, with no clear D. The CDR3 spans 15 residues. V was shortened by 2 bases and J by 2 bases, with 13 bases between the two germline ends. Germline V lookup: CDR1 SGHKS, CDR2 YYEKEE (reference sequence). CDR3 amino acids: CASSLVLAANTEAFF. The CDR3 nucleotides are TGTGCCAGCAGCTTAGTACTGGCCGCTAACACTGAAGCTTTCTTT.

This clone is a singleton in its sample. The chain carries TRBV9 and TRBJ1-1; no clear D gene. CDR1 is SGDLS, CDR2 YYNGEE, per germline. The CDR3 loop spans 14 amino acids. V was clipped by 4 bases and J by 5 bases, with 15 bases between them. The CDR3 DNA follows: TGTGCCAGCAGCCCCCGGGCCCAAGGAACTGAAGCTTTCTTT. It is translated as CASSPRAQGTEAFF.

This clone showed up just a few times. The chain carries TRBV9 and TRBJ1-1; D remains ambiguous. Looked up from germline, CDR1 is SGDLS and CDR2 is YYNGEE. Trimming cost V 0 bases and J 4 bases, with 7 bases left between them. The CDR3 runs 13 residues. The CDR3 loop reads CASSVDTTTEAFF. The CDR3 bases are TGTGCCAGCAGCGTAGACACTACCACTGAAGCTTTCTTT.

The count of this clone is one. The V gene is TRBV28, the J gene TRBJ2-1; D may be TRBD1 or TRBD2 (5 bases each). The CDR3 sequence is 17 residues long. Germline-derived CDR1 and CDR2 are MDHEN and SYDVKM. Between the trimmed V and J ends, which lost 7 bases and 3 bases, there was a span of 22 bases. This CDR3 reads CASTSLAMRGVYNEQFF. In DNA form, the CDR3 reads TGTGCCAGCACCTCCCTGGCTATGAGGGGTGTCTACAATGAGCAGTTCTTC.

CDR3 DNA: TGTGCCAGCAGCTTGCTTTGGCAGAACACTGAAGCTTTCTTT. It yields the protein CASSLLWQNTEAFF. This rearrangement joins TRBV5-5 to TRBJ1-1; D unclear. CDR1 and CDR2 (germline): SGHKS, YYEKEE (reference sequence). V dropped 1 base and J dropped 1 base, with 8 bases sitting between them. CDR3 length: 14 amino acids.

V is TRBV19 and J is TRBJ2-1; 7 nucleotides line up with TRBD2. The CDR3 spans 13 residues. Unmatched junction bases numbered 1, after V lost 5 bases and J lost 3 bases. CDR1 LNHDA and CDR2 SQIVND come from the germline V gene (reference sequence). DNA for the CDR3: TGTGCCAGTAGTTGGGACTACTACAATGAGCAGTTCTTC. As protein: CASSWDYYNEQFF.